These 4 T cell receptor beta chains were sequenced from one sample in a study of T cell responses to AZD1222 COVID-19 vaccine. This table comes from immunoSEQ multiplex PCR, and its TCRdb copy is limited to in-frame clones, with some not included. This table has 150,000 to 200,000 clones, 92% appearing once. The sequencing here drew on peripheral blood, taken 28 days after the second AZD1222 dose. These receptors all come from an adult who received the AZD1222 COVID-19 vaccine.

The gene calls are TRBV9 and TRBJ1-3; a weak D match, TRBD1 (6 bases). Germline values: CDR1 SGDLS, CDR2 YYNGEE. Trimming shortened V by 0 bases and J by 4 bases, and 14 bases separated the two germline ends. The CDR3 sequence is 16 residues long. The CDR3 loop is CASSVGAGAQGNTIYF. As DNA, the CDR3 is TGTGCCAGCAGCGTAGGGGCAGGGGCGCAGGGAAACACCATATATTTT.

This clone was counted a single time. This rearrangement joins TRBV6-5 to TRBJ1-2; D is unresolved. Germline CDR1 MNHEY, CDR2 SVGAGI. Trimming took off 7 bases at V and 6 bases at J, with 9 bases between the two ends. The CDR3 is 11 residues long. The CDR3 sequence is CASNREDGYTF. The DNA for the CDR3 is TGTGCCAGCAATCGTGAAGATGGCTACACCTTC.

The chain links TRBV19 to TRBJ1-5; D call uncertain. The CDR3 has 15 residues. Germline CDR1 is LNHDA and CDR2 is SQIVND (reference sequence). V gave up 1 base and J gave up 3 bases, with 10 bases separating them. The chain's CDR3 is CASSIVADPNQPQHF. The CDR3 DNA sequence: TGTGCCAGTAGTATAGTCGCGGACCCCAATCAGCCCCAGCATTTT.

The CDR3 spells CSVEVAGSYGYTF. The CDR3 bases are TGCAGCGTTGAAGTTGCCGGGTCCTATGGCTACACCTTC. This chain uses TRBV29-1 with TRBJ1-2; no clear D gene. Looked up from germline, CDR1 is SQVTM and CDR2 is ANQGSEA. This CDR3 contains 13 residues. The V and J ends lost 1 base and 4 bases respectively, with 10 bases between them.